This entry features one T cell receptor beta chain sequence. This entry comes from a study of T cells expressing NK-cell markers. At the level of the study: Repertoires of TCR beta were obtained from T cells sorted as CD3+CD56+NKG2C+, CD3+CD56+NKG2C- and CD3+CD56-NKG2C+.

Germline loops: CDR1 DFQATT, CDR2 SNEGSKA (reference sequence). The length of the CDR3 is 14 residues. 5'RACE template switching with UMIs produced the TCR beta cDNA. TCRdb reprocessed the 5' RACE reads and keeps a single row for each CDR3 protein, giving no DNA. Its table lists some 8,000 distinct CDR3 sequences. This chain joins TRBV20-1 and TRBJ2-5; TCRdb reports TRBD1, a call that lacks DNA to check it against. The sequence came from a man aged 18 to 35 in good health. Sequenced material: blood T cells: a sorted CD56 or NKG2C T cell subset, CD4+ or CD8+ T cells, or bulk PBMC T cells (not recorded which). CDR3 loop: CSASKGAVQETQYF.